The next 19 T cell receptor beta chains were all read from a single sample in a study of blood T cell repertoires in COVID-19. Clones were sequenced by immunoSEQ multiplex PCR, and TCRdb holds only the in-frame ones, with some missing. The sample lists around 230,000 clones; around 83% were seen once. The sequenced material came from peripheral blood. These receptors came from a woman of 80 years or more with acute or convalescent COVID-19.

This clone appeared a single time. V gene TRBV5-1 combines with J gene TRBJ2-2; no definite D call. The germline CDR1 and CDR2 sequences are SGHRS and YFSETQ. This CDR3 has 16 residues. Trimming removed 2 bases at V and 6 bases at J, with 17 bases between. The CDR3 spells CASSLGSNSPAGELFF. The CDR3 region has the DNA TGCGCCAGCAGCTTAGGTAGTAACAGCCCGGCCGGGGAGCTGTTTTTT.

The DNA of the CDR3 is TGTGCCAGCAGCCCCGAGGTGGACAGGATAATAGGTGGCTACACCTTC. This gives the protein CASSPEVDRIIGGYTF. The chain links TRBV5-4 to TRBJ1-2, with TRBD1 identical over 7 bases. The CDR3 loop spans 16 amino acids. The germline V gene has CDR1 SGHNT and CDR2 YYREEE (reference sequence). Trimming removed 4 bases from V and 7 bases from J; junction bases left unmatched: 16.

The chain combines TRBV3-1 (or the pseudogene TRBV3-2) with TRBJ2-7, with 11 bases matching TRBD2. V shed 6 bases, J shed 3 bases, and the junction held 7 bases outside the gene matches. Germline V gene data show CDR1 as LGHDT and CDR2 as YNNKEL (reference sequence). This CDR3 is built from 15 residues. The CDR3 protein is CASSPGTSGVYEQYF. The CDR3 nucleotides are TGTGCCAGCAGTCCCGGGACTAGCGGAGTCTACGAGCAGTACTTC.

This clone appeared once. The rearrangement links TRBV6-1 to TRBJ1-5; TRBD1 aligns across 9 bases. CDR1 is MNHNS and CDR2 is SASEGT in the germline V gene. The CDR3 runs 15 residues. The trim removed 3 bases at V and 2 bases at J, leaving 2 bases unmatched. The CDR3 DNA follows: TGTGCCAGCAGTGAGGACAGGGGCGGCAATCAGCCCCAGCATTTT. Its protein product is CASSEDRGGNQPQHF.

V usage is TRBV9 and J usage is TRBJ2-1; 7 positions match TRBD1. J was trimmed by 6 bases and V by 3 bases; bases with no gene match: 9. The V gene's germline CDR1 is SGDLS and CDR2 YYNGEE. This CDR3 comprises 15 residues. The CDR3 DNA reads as TGTGCCAGCAGCGCCCCGGGACAGCTACCCAATGAGCAGTTCTTC. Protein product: CASSAPGQLPNEQFF.

The CDR3 bases are TGTGCCAGCAGTTTCCAGGGGGCCGGTGAGCAGTTCTTC. Encoded protein: CASSFQGAGEQFF. This chain uses TRBV12-3 or TRBV12-4 with TRBJ2-1, with 8 bases identical to TRBD1. There are 13 residues in the CDR3. V shed 3 bases, J shed 9 bases, and the junction held 4 bases outside the gene matches.

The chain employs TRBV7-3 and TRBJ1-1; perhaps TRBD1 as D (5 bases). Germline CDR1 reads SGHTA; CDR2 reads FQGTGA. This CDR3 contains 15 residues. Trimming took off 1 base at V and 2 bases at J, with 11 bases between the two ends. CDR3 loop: CASSLKQGPNTEAFF. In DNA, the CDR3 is TGTGCCAGCAGCTTAAAGCAGGGCCCCAACACTGAAGCTTTCTTT. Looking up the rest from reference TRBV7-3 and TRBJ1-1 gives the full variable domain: GAGVSQTPSNKVTEKGKYVELRCDPISGHTALYWYRQSLGQGPEFLIYFQGTGAADDSGLPNDRFFAVRPEGSVSTLKIQRTERGDSAVYLCASSLKQGPNTEAFFGQGTRLTVV.

Here the CDR3 DNA reads TGTGCCTGGAACCCGGGACAGGGCGGTAATTCACCCCTCCACTTT. Translating gives CAWNPGQGGNSPLHF. This sequence joins TRBV30 and TRBJ1-6, with 9 bases matching TRBD1. There are 15 residues in the CDR3. The V segment lost 4 bases and the J segment 6 bases; nucleotides outside the gene matches: 7. The germline CDR1 and CDR2 sequences are GTSNPN and SVGIG (reference sequence).

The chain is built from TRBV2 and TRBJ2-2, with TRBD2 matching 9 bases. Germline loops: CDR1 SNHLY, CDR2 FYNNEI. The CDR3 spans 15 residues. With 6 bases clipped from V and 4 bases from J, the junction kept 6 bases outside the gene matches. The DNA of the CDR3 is TGTGCCAGCAGCGGAGCGGGGGGACTCACCGGGGAGCTGTTTTTT. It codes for CASSGAGGLTGELFF.

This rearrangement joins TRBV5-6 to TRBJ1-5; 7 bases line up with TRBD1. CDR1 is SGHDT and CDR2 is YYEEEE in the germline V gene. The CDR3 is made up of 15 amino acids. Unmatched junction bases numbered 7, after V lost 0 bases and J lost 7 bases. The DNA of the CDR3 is TGTGCCAGCAGCTTGGGTCGGGCAGGGGGACAGCCCCAGCATTTT. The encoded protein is CASSLGRAGGQPQHF.

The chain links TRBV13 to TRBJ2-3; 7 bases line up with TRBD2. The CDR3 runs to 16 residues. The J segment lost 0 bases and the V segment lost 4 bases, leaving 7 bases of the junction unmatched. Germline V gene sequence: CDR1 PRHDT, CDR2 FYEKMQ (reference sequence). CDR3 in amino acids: CASSSFSGSSTDTQYF. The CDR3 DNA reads TGTGCCAGCAGCTCCTTTAGCGGGTCTAGCACAGATACGCAGTATTTT.

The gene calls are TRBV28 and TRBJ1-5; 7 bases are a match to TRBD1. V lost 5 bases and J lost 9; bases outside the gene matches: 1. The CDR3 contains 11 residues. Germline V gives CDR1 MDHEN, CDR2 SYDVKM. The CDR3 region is CASSRDRPQHF. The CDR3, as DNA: TGTGCCAGCAGTCGGGACAGGCCCCAGCATTTT.

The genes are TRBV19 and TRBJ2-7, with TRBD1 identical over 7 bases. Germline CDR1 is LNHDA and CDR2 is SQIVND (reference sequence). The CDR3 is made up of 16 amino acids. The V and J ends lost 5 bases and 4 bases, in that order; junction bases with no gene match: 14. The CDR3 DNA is TGTGCCAGTAGTTCCCTCACAGGGGCAGGGTTTTACGAGCAGTACTTC. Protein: CASSSLTGAGFYEQYF.

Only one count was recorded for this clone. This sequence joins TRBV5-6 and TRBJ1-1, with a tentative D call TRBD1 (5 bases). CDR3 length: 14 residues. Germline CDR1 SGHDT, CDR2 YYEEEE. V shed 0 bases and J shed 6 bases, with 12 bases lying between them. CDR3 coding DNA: TGTGCCAGCAGCTTGGGGGGGGAAAGCTCTGAAGCTTTCTTT. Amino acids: CASSLGGESSEAFF.

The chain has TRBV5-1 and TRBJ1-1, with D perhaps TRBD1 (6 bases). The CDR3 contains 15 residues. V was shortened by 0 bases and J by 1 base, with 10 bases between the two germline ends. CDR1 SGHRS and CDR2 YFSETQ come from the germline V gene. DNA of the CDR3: TGCGCCAGCAGCTTGGACAGGGACCCGAACACTGAAGCTTTCTTT. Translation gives CASSLDRDPNTEAFF.

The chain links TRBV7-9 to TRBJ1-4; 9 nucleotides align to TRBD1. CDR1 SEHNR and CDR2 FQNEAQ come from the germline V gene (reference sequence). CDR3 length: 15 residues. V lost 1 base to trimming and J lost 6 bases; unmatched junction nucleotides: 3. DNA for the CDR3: TGTGCCAGCAGCTTAGGACAGGGGGTGGATGAAAAACTGTTTTTT. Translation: CASSLGQGVDEKLFF.

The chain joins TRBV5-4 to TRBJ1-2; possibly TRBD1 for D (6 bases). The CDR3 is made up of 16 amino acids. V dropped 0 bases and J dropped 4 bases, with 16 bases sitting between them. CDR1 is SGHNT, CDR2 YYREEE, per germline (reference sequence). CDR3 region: CASSLGLGGLGYGYTF. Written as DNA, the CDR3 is TGTGCCAGCAGCTTGGGTCTCGGGGGGCTTGGCTATGGCTACACCTTC.

The chain's CDR3 is CASSFGRRGTLHF. The CDR3 DNA reads as TGTGCCAGCAGCTTTGGCCGCCGGGGGACCCTCCACTTT. This chain connects TRBV5-6 to TRBJ1-6; D is perhaps TRBD1 (5 bases). The CDR3 runs 13 residues. V lost 2 bases and J lost 14, with 14 bases in between. Per germline, CDR1 SGHDT and CDR2 YYEEEE.

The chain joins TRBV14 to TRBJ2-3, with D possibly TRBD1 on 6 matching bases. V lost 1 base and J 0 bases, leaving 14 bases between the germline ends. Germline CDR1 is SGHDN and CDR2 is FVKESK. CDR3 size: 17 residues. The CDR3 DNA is TGTGCCAGCAGCCAAGGACAGGTCGGGCGGAGCACAGATACGCAGTATTTT. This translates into CASSQGQVGRSTDTQYF.